These 18 T cell receptor beta chains were all obtained from the same sample, sequenced in a study of shared clonotypes between healthy human individuals (dated by TCRdb to 2018 to 2020). The library came from the immunoSEQ multiplex PCR assay. As stored in TCRdb, this immuneACCESS dataset retains in-frame rearrangements with V and J assigned. A fraction of the clones does not appear; measured against another copy, unresolved V genes explain less than half of the discrepancy, and the remainder lacks a known reason. Across this sample there are about 320,000 clones, with about nine tenths seen only once. The ten largest account for roughly 16% of the sample. Material for sequencing was memory CD8+ T cells sorted from blood. The sample's cell subset or site label, in plain terms: CD45RO+ cells pooled with CCR7-negative TemRA cells. The receptors stem from a man in his late teens or twenties in good health.

This clone was observed once. The V call is TRBV30, the J call TRBJ2-7; 8 bases align to TRBD1. Germline V gene data show CDR1 as GTSNPN and CDR2 as SVGIG (reference sequence). With 3 bases clipped from V and 11 bases from J, the junction kept 3 bases outside the gene matches. This CDR3 contains 10 residues. This CDR3 reads CAWRGQAEYF. CDR3 nucleotides: TGTGCCTGGAGGGGACAGGCAGAGTACTTC.

The chain has TRBV2 and TRBJ1-4, with TRBD1 matching 7 bases. This CDR3 is built from 15 residues. Per germline, CDR1 SNHLY and CDR2 FYNNEI. Germline trimming cut 7 bases from V and 3 bases from J; bases unmatched to any gene: 8. CDR3 region: CASKGGREANEKLFF. For the CDR3, the DNA is TGTGCCAGCAAAGGGGGCAGGGAAGCTAATGAAAAACTGTTTTTT.

This chain uses TRBV5-1 with TRBJ2-7; weak D call: TRBD2 (6 bases). CDR3 length: 15 residues. Deletions cut 0 bases from V and 4 bases from J, with 14 bases between. Germline V gene data show CDR1 as SGHRS and CDR2 as YFSETQ. The CDR3 DNA is TGCGCCAGCAGCTTGGTTCCGGGGGAATCTTACGAGCAGTACTTC. This codes for CASSLVPGESYEQYF.

This rearrangement joins TRBV30 to TRBJ2-5; 7 nucleotides agree with TRBD2. With V trimmed by 7 bases and J by 6 bases, 11 bases remained unmatched. The CDR3 runs 13 residues. The V gene's germline CDR1 is GTSNPN and CDR2 SVGIG (reference sequence). Here the CDR3 reads CASTGGDGKTQYF. For the CDR3, the DNA is TGTGCCTCTACGGGGGGAGATGGAAAGACCCAGTACTTC.

The chain joins TRBV4-1 to TRBJ2-1; D unclear. The CDR3 extends over 12 amino acids. Deletions cut 1 base from V and 9 bases from J, with 7 bases between. Germline V gives CDR1 MGHRA, CDR2 YSYEKL. The CDR3 DNA sequence: TGCGCCAGCAGCCAAGCAGGAATTGAGCAGTTCTTC. Its protein product is CASSQAGIEQFF.

The rearrangement links TRBV28 to TRBJ2-7; possibly TRBD1 or TRBD2 for D (5 bases each). V was cut by 7 bases and J by 1 base, with 14 bases left in between. Germline CDR1 reads MDHEN; CDR2 reads SYDVKM. The CDR3 contains 14 residues. CDR3 nucleotides: TGTGCCAGCATAAAGGGACGCCTTTCCTACGAGCAGTACTTC. Translated, it gives CASIKGRLSYEQYF.

The table lists this clone with a count of one. The chain carries TRBV11-3 and TRBJ2-3, with unresolved D. This CDR3 spans 16 amino acids. CDR1 and CDR2 (germline): SGHNT, YENEEA. Trimming shortened V by 4 bases and J by 0 bases, and 14 bases separated the two germline ends. Written as DNA, the CDR3 is TGTGCCAGCAGCTCGATGCAGGCGATGAGCACAGATACGCAGTATTTT. It translates to CASSSMQAMSTDTQYF.

The chain links TRBV5-3 to TRBJ2-3, with D unclear. TRBV5-3 is an ORF, with its function uncertain. Trimming shortened V by 2 bases and J by 7 bases, and 23 bases separated the two germline ends. The CDR3 is 17 residues long. CDR3 in DNA: TGTGCCAGAAGCTTAAGTTGCGGCAGAGTTGTGCCATATACGCAGTATTTT. This gives the protein CARSLSCGRVVPYTQYF.

The V call is TRBV10-1, the J call TRBJ1-1, with 9 bases fitting TRBD1. The CDR3 extends over 15 amino acids. J gave up 5 bases and V 3 bases, and 7 bases lay outside the gene matches. Per germline, CDR1 WNHNN and CDR2 SYGVQD (reference sequence). CDR3 protein: CASSDPTGGWTEAFF. DNA for the CDR3: TGCGCCAGCAGTGACCCGACAGGGGGGTGGACTGAAGCTTTCTTT.

This clone appeared many times. V gene TRBV19 combines with J gene TRBJ1-3; D perhaps matches TRBD1 (6 bases). From germline, CDR1 is LNHDA and CDR2 SQIVND (reference sequence). This CDR3 is 15 amino acids long. Trimming took off 3 bases at V and 3 bases at J, with 12 bases between the two ends. The CDR3 spells CASSIPRTDGNTIYF. For the CDR3, the DNA is TGTGCCAGTAGTATTCCGAGGACAGATGGAAACACCATATATTTT.

V gene TRBV2 combines with J gene TRBJ2-3, with 9 nucleotides matching TRBD1. The CDR3 sequence is 14 residues long. Looked up from germline, CDR1 is SNHLY and CDR2 is FYNNEI. J was trimmed by 3 bases and V by 6 bases; bases with no gene match: 4. The CDR3 protein is CASSGTGSTDTQYF. As DNA, the CDR3 is TGTGCCAGCAGCGGGACAGGGTCGACAGATACGCAGTATTTT.

This sequence joins TRBV4-3 and TRBJ1-4; D is ambiguous. The V gene lost 0 bases and the J gene lost 5 bases, with 7 bases spanning the gap. The germline gives CDR1 LGHNA, CDR2 YSLEER. The CDR3 has 14 residues. The DNA for the CDR3 is TGCGCCAGCAGCCAAGAGGCGGGGAATGAAAAACTGTTTTTT. Its translation is CASSQEAGNEKLFF.

In its sample, this clone was seen once. V is TRBV7-9 and J is TRBJ2-1, with 14 bases that match TRBD2. The CDR3 covers 18 residues. Germline trimming cut 5 bases from V and 2 bases from J; bases unmatched to any gene: 8. The germline CDR1 and CDR2 sequences are SEHNR and FQNEAQ (reference sequence). This CDR3 is CASSPGLAGGLTYNEQFF. The CDR3 DNA is TGTGCCAGCAGCCCTGGACTAGCGGGGGGTCTCACCTACAATGAGCAGTTCTTC.

The rearrangement links TRBV4-1 to TRBJ2-7; a weak D match, TRBD1 (5 bases). There are 13 residues in the CDR3. The V gene's germline CDR1 is MGHRA and CDR2 YSYEKL. V was cut by 1 base and J by 3 bases, with 7 bases left in between. The CDR3 spells CASSQGGSYEQYF. For the CDR3, the DNA is TGCGCCAGCAGCCAAGGGGGCAGCTACGAGCAGTACTTC.

This chain connects TRBV2 to TRBJ1-2, with D perhaps TRBD1 (5 bases). Trimming cost V 6 bases and J 4 bases, with 18 bases left between them. The CDR3 is 15 amino acids. Per the germline V gene, CDR1 is SNHLY and CDR2 is FYNNEI. This CDR3 reads CASRNRDSVTYGYTF. The CDR3 coding sequence is TGTGCCAGCAGGAACCGGGACTCCGTAACCTATGGCTACACCTTC.

A single count supports this clone. The CDR3: CASRGLNYNSPLHF. The CDR3 coding sequence is TGTGCCAGCCGCGGGTTGAACTATAATTCACCCCTCCACTTT. This chain links TRBV27 with TRBJ1-6, with D unclear. V was shortened by 8 bases and J by 3 bases, with 11 bases between the two germline ends. Germline V gene sequence: CDR1 MNHEY, CDR2 SMNVEV (reference sequence). The CDR3 has 14 residues.

CDR3 in DNA: TGTGCCAGCAGTGAGCTTGCGGACAGGGGTTTGTCCGGGGAGCTGTTTTTT. Amino acids: CASSELADRGLSGELFF. The chain joins TRBV6-1 to TRBJ2-2; 9 bases align to TRBD1. The CDR3 consists of 17 residues. Germline V gene data show CDR1 as MNHNS and CDR2 as SASEGT. V gave up 3 bases and J gave up 6 bases; unmatched junction bases: 11.

The CDR3 sequence is CASSDLAGGPDEQFF. The CDR3 region has the DNA TGTGCCAGCAGTGACTTAGCGGGAGGGCCCGATGAGCAGTTCTTC. The rearrangement links TRBV6-4 to TRBJ2-1; 11 bases map to TRBD2. CDR3 size: 15 residues. Germline assignment: CDR1 MRHNA and CDR2 SNTAGT. The ends lost 1 base at V and 8 bases at J; junction bases unmatched: 4.